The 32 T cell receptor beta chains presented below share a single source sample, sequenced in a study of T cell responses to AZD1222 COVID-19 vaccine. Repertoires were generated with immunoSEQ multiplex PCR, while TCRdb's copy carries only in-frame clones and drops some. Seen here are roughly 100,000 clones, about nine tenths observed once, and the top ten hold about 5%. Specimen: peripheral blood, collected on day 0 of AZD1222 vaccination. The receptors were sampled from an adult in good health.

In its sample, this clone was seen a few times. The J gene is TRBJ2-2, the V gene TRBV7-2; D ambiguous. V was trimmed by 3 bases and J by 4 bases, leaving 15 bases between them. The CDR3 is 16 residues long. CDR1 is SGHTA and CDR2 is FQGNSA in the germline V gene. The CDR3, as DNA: TGTGCCAGCAGCTTCTCATTCGTGGGCAGCACCGGGGAGCTGTTTTTT. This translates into CASSFSFVGSTGELFF.

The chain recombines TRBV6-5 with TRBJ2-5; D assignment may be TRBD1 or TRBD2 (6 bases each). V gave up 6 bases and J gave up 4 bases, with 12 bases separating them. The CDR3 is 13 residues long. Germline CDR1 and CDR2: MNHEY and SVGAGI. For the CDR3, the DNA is TGTGCCAGCAGCAAAGGGGGGCGAGAGACCCAGTACTTC. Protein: CASSKGGRETQYF.

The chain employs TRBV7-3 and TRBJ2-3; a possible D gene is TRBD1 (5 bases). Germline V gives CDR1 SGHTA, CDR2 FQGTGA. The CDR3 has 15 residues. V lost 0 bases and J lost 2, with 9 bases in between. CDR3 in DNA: TGTGCCAGCAGCTTAACAAAGGACACCACAGATACGCAGTATTTT. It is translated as CASSLTKDTTDTQYF.

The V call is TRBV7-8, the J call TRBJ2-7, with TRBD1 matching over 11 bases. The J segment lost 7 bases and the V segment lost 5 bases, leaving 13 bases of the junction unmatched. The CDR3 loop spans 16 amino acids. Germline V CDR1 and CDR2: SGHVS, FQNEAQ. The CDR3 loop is CASSPGKADRGREQYF. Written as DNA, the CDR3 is TGTGCCAGCAGCCCAGGAAAGGCGGACAGGGGGCGAGAGCAGTACTTC. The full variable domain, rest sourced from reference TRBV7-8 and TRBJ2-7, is GAGVSQSPRYKVAKRGQDVALRCDPISGHVSLFWYQQALGQGPEFLTYFQNEAQLDKSGLPSDRFFAERPEGSVSTLKIQRTQQEDSAVYLCASSPGKADRGREQYFGPGTRLTVT.

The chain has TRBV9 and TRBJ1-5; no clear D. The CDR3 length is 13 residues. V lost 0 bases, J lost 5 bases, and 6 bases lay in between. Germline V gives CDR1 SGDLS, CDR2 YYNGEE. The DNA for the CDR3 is TGTGCCAGCAGCGTAGTCGGAGATCAGCCCCAGCATTTT. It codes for CASSVVGDQPQHF.

The CDR3 sequence: CASSLDPDESFGYTF. CDR3 sequence (DNA): TGCGCCAGCAGCTTGGATCCGGACGAGTCTTTTGGCTACACCTTC. The chain links TRBV5-1 to TRBJ1-2; D is uncertain. V was shortened by 0 bases and J by 7 bases, with 16 bases between the two germline ends. The V gene's germline CDR1 is SGHRS and CDR2 YFSETQ. The CDR3 runs to 15 residues. Full variable domain (missing parts from reference TRBV5-1 and TRBJ1-2): KAGVTQTPRYLIKTRGQQVTLSCSPISGHRSVSWYQQTPGQGLQFLFEYFSETQRNKGNFPGRFSGRQFSNSRSEMNVSTLELGDSALYLCASSLDPDESFGYTFGSGTRLTVV.

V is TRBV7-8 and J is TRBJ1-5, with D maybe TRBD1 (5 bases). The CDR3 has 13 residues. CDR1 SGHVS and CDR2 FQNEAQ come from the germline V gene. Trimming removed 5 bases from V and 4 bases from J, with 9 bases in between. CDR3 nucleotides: TGTGCCAGCAGCACTACAGGTAATCAGCCCCAGCATTTT. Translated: CASSTTGNQPQHF. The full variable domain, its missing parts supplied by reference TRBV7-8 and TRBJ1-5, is GAGVSQSPRYKVAKRGQDVALRCDPISGHVSLFWYQQALGQGPEFLTYFQNEAQLDKSGLPSDRFFAERPEGSVSTLKIQRTQQEDSAVYLCASSTTGNQPQHFGDGTRLSIL.

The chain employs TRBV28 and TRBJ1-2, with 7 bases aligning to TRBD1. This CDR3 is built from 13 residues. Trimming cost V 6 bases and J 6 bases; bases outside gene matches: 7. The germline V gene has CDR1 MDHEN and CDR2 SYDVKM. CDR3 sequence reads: CASRTPTGDGYTF. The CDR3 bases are TGTGCCAGCAGAACCCCCACAGGGGATGGCTACACCTTC.

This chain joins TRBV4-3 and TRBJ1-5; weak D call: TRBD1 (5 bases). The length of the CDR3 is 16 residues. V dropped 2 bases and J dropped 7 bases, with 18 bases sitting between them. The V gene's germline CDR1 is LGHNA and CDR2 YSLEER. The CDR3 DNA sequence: TGCGCCAGCAGCCAATATATTGGGGACGGAGGGCAGCCCCAGCATTTT. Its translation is CASSQYIGDGGQPQHF.

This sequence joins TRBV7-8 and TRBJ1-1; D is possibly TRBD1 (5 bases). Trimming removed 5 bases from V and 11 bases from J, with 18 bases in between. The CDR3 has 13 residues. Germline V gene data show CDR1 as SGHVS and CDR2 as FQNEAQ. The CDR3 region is CASSASYGASAFF. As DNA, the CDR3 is TGTGCCAGCAGCGCCTCTTATGGGGCCAGCGCTTTCTTT.

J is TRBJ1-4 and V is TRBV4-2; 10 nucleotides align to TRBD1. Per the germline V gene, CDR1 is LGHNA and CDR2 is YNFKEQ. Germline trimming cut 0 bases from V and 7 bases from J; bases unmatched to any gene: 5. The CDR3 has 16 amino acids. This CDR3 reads CASSQDTGTGVEKLFF. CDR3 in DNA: TGTGCCAGCAGCCAAGATACCGGGACAGGGGTTGAAAAACTGTTTTTT.

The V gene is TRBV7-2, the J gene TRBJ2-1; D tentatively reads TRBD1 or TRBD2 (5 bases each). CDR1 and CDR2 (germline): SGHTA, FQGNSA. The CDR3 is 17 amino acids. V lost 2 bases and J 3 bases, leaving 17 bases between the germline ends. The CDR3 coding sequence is TGTGCCAGCAGCTTAATATGGGGGACCGATCGCTACAATGAGCAGTTCTTC. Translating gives CASSLIWGTDRYNEQFF.

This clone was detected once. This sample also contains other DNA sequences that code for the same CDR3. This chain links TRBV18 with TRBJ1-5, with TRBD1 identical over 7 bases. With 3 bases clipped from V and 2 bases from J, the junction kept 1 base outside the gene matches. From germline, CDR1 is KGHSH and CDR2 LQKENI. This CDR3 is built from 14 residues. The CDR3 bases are TGTGCCAGCTCACCCGGGACAGGCAATCAGCCCCAGCATTTT. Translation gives CASSPGTGNQPQHF.

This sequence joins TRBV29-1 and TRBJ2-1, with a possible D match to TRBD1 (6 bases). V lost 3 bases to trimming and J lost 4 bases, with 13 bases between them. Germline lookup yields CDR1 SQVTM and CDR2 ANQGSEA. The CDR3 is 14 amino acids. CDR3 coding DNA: TGCAGCGTTGATAGGCCAGGGGTATACAATGAGCAGTTCTTC. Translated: CSVDRPGVYNEQFF.

In DNA form, the CDR3 reads TGTGCCAGCAGCCAACAGGGGGGAGATACGCAGTATTTT. Encoded protein: CASSQQGGDTQYF. This chain uses TRBV3-1 (or the pseudogene TRBV3-2) with TRBJ2-3; the D gene is possibly TRBD1 (7 bases). Trimming stripped 2 bases from V and 5 bases from J, with 8 bases between. Germline V gene sequence: CDR1 LGHDT, CDR2 YNNKEL (reference sequence). The CDR3 is 13 amino acids.

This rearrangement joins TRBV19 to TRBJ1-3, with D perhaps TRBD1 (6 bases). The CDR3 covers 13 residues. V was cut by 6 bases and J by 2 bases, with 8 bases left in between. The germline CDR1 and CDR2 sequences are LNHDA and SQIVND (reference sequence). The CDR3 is CASRPGAGNTIYF. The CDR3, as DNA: TGTGCCAGTAGGCCAGGGGCTGGAAACACCATATATTTT.

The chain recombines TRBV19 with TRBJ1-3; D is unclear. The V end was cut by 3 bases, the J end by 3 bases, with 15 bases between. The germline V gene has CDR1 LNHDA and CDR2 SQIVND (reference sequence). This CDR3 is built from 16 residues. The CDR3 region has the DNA TGTGCCAGTAGTATCCCGGGAGTACACGGTGGAAACACCATATATTTT. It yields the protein CASSIPGVHGGNTIYF.

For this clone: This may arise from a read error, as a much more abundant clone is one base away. The CDR3 bases are TGTGCCAGCAGCTTGTGGGGGAACACTGAAGCTTTCTTT. Translating it yields CASSLWGNTEAFF. The chain employs TRBV5-4 and TRBJ1-1; D is undetermined. V was pared by 1 base and J by 1 base, with 5 bases between. The germline CDR1 and CDR2 sequences are SGHNT and YYREEE (reference sequence). The CDR3 runs 13 residues.

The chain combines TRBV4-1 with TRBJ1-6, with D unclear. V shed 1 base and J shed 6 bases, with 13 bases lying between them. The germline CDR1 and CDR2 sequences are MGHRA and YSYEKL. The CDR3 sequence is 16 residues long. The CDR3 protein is CASSQVPGQTNSPLHF. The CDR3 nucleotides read TGCGCCAGCAGCCAAGTTCCTGGCCAGACTAATTCACCCCTCCACTTT.

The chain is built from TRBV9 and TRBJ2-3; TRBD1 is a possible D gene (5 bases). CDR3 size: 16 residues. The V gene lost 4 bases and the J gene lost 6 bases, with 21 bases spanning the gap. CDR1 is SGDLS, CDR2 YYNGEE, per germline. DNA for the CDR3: TGTGCCAGCAGCCAAATAAGGCAGGGTCTGCGGGATACGCAGTATTTT. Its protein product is CASSQIRQGLRDTQYF.

This CDR3 reads CATSRRGTTSGNTIYF. In DNA form, the CDR3 reads TGTGCCACCAGCCGCAGGGGGACGACCTCTGGAAACACCATATATTTT. V usage is TRBV15 and J usage is TRBJ1-3; 7 nucleotides line up with TRBD1. Germline-derived CDR1 and CDR2 are LNHNV and YYDKDF (reference sequence). Losses at the gene ends were 5 bases for V and 0 bases for J; bases not matched to a gene: 7. This CDR3 is built from 16 residues.

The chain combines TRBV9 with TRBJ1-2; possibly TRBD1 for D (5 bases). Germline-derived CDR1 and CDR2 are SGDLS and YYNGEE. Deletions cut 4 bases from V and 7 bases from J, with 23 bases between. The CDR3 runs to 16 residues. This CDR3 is CASSQTGWPRNGGYTF. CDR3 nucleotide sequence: TGTGCCAGCAGCCAAACAGGATGGCCTCGTAATGGTGGCTACACCTTC.

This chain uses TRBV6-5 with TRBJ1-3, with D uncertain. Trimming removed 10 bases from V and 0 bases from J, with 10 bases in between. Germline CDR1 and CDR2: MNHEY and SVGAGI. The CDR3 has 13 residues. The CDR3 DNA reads TGTGCCACCCACAGCGTCTCTGGAAACACCATATATTTT. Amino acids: CATHSVSGNTIYF.

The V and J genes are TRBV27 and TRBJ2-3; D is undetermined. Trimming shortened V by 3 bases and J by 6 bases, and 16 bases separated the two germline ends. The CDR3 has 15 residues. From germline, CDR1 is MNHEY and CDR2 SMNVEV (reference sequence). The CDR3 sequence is CASSLSPLLGDTQYF. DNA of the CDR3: TGTGCCAGCAGTTTGAGCCCACTCCTTGGTGATACGCAGTATTTT.

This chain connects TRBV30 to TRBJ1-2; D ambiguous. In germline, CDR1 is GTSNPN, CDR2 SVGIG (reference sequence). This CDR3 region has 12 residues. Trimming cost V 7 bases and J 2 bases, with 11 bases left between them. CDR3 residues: CAYPGVNYGYTF. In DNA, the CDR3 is TGTGCCTATCCCGGTGTCAACTATGGCTACACCTTC.

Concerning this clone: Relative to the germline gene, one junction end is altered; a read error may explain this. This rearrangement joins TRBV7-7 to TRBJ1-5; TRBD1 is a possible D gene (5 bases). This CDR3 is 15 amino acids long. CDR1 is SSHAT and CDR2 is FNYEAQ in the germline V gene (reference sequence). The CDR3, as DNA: TGTGCTAGCAGCTCCCCGGAGGGGAGGAATCAGCCCCAGCATTTT. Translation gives CASSSPEGRNQPQHF.

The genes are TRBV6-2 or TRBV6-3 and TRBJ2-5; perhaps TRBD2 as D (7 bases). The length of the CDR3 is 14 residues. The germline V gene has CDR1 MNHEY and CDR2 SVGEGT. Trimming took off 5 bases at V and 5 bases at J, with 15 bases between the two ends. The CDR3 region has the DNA TGTGCCAGCAGTACGGGGGGCCCAGGGGAGACCCAGTACTTC. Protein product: CASSTGGPGETQYF.

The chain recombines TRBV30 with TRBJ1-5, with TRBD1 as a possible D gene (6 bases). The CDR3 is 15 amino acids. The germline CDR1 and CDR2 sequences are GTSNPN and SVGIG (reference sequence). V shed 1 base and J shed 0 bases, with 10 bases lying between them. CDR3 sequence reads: CAWSAGQYSNQPQHF. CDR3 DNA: TGTGCCTGGAGTGCCGGACAGTATAGCAATCAGCCCCAGCATTTT.

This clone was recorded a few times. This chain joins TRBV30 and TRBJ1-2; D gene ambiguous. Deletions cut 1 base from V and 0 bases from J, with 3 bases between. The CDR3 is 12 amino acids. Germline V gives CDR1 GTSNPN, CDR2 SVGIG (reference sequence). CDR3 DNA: TGTGCCTGGAGTGCGACTAACTATGGCTACACCTTC. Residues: CAWSATNYGYTF.

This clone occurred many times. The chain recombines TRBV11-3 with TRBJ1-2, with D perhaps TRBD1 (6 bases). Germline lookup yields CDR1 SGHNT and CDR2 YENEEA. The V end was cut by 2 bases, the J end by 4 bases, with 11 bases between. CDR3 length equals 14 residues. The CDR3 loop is CASSLLGGLYGYTF. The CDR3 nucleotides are TGTGCCAGCAGCTTATTGGGGGGCCTCTATGGCTACACCTTC.

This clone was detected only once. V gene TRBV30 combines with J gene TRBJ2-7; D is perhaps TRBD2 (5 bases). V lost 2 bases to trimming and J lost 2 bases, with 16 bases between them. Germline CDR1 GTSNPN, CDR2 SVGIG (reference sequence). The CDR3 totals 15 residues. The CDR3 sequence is CAWSSRRALPYEQYF. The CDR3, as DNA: TGTGCCTGGAGTAGTAGGCGGGCGCTACCCTACGAGCAGTACTTC.

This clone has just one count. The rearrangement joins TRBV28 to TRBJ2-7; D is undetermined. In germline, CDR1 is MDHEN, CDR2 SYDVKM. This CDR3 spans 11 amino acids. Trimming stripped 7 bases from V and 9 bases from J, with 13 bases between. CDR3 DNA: TGTGCCAGCACCGGGTTCGTTGGGCAGTACTTC. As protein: CASTGFVGQYF. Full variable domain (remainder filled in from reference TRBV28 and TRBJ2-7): DVKVTQSSRYLVKRTGEKVFLECVQDMDHENMFWYRQDPGLGLRLIYFSYDVKMKEKGDIPEGYSVSREKKERFSLILESASTNQTSMYLCASTGFVGQYFGPGTRLTVT.